This T cell receptor (beta chain) was profiled in a study of blood T cell repertoires in COVID-19. Across the whole study: Samples came from the United States, Italy and Spain, spanning acute and convalescent COVID-19.

This clone came up once. Data came from immunoSEQ multiplex PCR; TCRdb stores just in-frame clones and leaves some out. The sample contains 300,000 to 400,000 clones, more than 75% of which appear only once. Germline V gives CDR1 SNHLY, CDR2 FYNNEI. The CDR3 extends over 15 amino acids. Trimming took 7 bases from V and 7 from J; bases not matched to a gene: 10. Cohorts were assigned according to the clinical history that participants reported. Sequencing was done on a sample of PBMCs or T cells enriched from blood (not recorded which). The genes are TRBV2 and TRBJ2-2; 9 bases are shared with TRBD2. This clonotype was sampled from a woman in her 30s with acute COVID-19. In nucleotides, the CDR3 is TGTGCCAGCACAAGGCGGGGGGGGCCTGGCGGGGAGCTGTTTTTT. Translating it yields CASTRRGGPGGELFF.